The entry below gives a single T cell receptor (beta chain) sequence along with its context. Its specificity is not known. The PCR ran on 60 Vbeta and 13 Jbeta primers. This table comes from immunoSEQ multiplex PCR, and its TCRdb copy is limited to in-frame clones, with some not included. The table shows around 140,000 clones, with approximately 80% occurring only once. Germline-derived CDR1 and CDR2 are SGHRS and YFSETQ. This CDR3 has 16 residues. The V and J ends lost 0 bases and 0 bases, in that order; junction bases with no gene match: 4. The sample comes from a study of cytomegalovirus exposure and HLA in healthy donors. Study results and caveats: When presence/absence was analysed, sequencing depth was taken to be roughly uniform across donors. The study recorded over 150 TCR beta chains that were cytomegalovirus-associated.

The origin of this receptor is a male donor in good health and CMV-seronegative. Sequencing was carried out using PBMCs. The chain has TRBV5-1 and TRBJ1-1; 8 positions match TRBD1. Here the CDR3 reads CASSLGQGALNTEAFF. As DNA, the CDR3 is TGCGCCAGCAGCTTGGGGCAGGGGGCCTTGAACACTGAAGCTTTCTTT. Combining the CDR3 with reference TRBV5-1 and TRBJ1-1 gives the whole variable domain KAGVTQTPRYLIKTRGQQVTLSCSPISGHRSVSWYQQTPGQGLQFLFEYFSETQRNKGNFPGRFSGRQFSNSRSEMNVSTLELGDSALYLCASSLGQGALNTEAFFGQGTRLTVV.